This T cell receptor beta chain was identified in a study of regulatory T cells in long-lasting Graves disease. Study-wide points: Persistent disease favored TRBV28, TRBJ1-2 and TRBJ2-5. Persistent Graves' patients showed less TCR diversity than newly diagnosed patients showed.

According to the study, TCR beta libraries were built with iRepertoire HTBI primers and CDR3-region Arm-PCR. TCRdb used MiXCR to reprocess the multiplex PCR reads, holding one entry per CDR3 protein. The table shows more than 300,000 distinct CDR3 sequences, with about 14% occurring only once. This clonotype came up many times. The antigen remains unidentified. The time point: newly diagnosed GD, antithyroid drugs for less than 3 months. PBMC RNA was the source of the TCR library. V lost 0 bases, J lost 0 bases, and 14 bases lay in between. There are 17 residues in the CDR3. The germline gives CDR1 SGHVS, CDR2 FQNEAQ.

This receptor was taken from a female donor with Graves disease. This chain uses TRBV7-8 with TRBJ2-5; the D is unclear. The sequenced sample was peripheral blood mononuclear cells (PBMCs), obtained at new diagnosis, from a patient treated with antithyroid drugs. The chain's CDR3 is CASSLAGLRWNQETQYF. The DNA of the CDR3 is TGTGCCAGCAGCTTAGCGGGCCTCAGGTGGAACCAAGAGACCCAGTACTTC.